This entry concerns a single TCR beta chain. What it binds is not known. Clones were sequenced by immunoSEQ multiplex PCR, and TCRdb holds only the in-frame ones, with some missing. The sample records 60,000 to 75,000 clones, 80% being singletons. This entry belongs to a study of OX40 agonist ivuxolimab in advanced cancers. Background on the study: Patients in dose escalation had liver, melanoma, kidney or head and neck cancers. Earlier treatment with anti-PD-1, anti-PD-L1 or anti-CTLA-4 was permitted, and 30% to 40% had received some. Study-wide results and limits: At 0.1 to 3.0 mg/kg and by week 6, CD4+ and CD8+ T cells in the blood had expanded clonally. Determination of antigen specificity was not performed for the expanded peripheral T cells.

V was cut by 1 base and J by 6 bases, with 13 bases left in between. Germline values: CDR1 SGHRS, CDR2 YFSETQ. CDR3 length equals 15 residues. This TCR was recovered from an adult with an advanced solid tumor such as melanoma, head and neck, liver or kidney cancer. The input for sequencing was CD4+ or CD8+ T cells sorted from blood, taken in a trial of the OX40 agonist ivuxolimab. The V call is TRBV5-1, the J call TRBJ2-2; D might be TRBD1 (5 bases). As DNA, the CDR3 is TGCGCCAGCAGCTTGACTTGGGGCAGTTCCGGGGAGCTGTTTTTT. It encodes CASSLTWGSSGELFF.